This T cell receptor (beta chain) was found in a study of blood T cell repertoires in COVID-19. Study overall: Both acute and convalescent COVID-19 samples were obtained from the United States, Italy and Spain.

This CDR3 comprises 14 residues. Germline CDR1 is MNHEY and CDR2 is SMNVEV (reference sequence). Trimming took off 7 bases at V and 4 bases at J, with 16 bases between the two ends. In the authors' workflow: How many nucleated cells were present was estimated from reference gene primer amplification. TCRdb keeps only in-frame clones here, not all; method: immunoSEQ multiplex PCR. D and trimming were read from the DNA, whereas the V and J calls and clone size are those reported in that table. The sample contains 160,000 or so clones, about 80% of which appear only once. Sequenced input: PBMCs or T cells enriched from blood (not recorded which). The rearrangement links TRBV27 to TRBJ1-1; tentatively, D is TRBD1 (6 bases). The sequence was collected from a woman aged 60 to 75 who had recovered from COVID-19. The CDR3 DNA sequence: TGTGCCAGCAATTCGAACAGGGACGGCACTGAAGCTTTCTTT. Translation gives CASNSNRDGTEAFF.